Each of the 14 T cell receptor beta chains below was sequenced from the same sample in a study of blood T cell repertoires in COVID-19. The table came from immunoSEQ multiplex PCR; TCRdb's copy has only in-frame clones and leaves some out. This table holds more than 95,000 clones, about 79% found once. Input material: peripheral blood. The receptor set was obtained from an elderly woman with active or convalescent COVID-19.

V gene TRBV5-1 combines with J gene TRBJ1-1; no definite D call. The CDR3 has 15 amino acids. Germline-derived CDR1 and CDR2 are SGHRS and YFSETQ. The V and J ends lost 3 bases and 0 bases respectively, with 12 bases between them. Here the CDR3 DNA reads TGCGCCAGCAGCTCATTAGACTCGATGAACACTGAAGCTTTCTTT. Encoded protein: CASSSLDSMNTEAFF. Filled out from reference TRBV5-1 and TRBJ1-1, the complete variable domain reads KAGVTQTPRYLIKTRGQQVTLSCSPISGHRSVSWYQQTPGQGLQFLFEYFSETQRNKGNFPGRFSGRQFSNSRSEMNVSTLELGDSALYLCASSSLDSMNTEAFFGQGTRLTVV.

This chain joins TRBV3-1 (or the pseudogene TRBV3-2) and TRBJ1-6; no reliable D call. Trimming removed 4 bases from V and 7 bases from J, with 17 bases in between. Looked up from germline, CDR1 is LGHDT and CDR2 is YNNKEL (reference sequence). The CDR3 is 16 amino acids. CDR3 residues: CASSLLGDLYNSPLHF. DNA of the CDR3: TGTGCCAGCAGCCTCCTAGGCGACTTGTACAATTCACCCCTCCACTTT.

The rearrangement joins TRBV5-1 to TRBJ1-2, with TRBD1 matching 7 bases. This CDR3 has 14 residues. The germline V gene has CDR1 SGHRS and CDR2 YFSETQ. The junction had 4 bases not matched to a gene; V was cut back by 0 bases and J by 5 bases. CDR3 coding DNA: TGCGCCAGCAGCTTGGCCGGGACAGAGTATGGCTACACCTTC. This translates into CASSLAGTEYGYTF.

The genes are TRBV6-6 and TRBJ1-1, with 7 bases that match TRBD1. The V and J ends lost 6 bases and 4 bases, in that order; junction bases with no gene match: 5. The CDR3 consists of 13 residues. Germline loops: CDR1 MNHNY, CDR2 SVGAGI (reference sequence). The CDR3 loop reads CASRLQGPTEAFF. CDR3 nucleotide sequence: TGTGCCAGCAGACTACAGGGGCCCACTGAAGCTTTCTTT.

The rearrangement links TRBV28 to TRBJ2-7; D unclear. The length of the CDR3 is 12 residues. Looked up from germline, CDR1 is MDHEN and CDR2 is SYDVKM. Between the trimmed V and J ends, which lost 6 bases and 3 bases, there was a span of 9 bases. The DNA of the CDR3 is TGTGCCAGCAGGGCCCTCTTCTACGAGCAGTACTTC. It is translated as CASRALFYEQYF.

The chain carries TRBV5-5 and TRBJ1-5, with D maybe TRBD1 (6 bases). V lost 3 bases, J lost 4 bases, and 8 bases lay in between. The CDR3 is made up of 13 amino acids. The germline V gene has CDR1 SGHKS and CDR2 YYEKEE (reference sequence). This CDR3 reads CASSSQGNQPQHF. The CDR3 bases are TGTGCCAGCAGCTCGCAGGGGAATCAGCCCCAGCATTTT.

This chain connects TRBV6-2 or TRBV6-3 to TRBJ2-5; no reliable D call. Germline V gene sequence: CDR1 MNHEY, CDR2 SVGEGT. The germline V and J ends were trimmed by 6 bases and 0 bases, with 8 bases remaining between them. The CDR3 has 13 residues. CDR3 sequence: CASSRVYQETQYF. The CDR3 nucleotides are TGTGCCAGCAGCCGAGTGTACCAAGAGACCCAGTACTTC.

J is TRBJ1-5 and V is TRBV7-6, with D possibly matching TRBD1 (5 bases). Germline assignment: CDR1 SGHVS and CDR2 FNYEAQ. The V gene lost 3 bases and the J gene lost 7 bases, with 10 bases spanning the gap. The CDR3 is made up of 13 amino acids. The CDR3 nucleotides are TGTGCCAGCAGCTTCAGGGAAGAGCAGCCCCAGCATTTT. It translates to CASSFREEQPQHF. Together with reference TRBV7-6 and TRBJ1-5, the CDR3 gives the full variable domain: GAGVSQSPRYKVTKRGQDVALRCDPISGHVSLYWYRQALGQGPEFLTYFNYEAQQDKSGLPNDRFSAERPEGSISTLTIQRTEQRDSAMYRCASSFREEQPQHFGDGTRLSIL.

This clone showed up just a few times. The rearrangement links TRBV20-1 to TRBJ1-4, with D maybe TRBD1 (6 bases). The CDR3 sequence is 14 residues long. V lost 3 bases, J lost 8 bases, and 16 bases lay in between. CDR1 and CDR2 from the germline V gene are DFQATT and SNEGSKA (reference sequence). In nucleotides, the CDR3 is TGCAGTGCTAGTCCCACGGGAGGGGGGGAAAAACTGTTTTTT. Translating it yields CSASPTGGGEKLFF.

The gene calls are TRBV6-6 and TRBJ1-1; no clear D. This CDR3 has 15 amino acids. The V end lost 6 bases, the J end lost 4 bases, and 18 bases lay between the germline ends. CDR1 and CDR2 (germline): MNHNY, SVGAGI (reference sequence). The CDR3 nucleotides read TGTGCCAGCAGCAACCTGTTCTCCAGCGGCACTGAAGCTTTCTTT. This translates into CASSNLFSSGTEAFF.

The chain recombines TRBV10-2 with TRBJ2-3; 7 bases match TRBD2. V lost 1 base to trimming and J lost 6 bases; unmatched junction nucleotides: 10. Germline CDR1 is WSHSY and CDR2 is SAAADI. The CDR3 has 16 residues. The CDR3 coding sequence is TGCGCCAGCAGTGAGTTCTCGGGAGGAAATTTGGATACGCAGTATTTT. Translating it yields CASSEFSGGNLDTQYF.

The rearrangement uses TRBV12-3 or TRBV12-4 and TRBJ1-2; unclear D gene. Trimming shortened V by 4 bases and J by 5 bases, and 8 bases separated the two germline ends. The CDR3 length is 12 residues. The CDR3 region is CASSSGRYGYTF. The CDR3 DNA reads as TGTGCCAGCAGTTCTGGGAGGTATGGCTACACCTTC.

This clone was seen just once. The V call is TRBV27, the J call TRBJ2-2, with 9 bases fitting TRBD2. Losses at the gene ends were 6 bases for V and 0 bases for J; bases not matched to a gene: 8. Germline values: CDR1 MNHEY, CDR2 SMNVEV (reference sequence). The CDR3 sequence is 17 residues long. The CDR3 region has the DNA TGTGCCAGCAGGCTAACTAGCGGGTACGCGAACACCGGGGAGCTGTTTTTT. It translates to CASRLTSGYANTGELFF.

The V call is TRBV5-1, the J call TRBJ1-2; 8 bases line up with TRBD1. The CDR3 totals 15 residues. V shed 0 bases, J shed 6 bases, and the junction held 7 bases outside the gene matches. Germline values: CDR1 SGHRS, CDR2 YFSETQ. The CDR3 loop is CASSLAKAGGDGYTF. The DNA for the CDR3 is TGCGCCAGCAGCTTGGCCAAGGCAGGGGGCGATGGCTACACCTTC.